The present entry profiles one T cell receptor beta chain with its context. Its antigen remains unidentified. Each CDR3 protein gets one entry after TCRdb re-called the reads with MiXCR. In the table there are 160,000 or so distinct CDR3 sequences, approximately 21% of which are singletons. The CDR3 sequence is 15 residues long. Germline loops: CDR1 SGHNT, CDR2 YYREEE (reference sequence). The J segment lost 7 bases and the V segment lost 0 bases, leaving 7 bases of the junction unmatched. The data derive from a study of T cell repertoires in cytomegalovirus infection. Study-wide points: Public TCR beta family frequency separated CMV-and-HLA carriers, including in an independent cohort.

The input for sequencing was CD8+ T cells from cultured PBMCs, taken from culture after CMV antigen stimulation. This sequence was found in a human donor in good health (CMV status not recorded). Some clones in this sample may be carry-over from other donors' samples. This chain connects TRBV5-4 to TRBJ1-1; TRBD1 aligns across 9 bases. The DNA of the CDR3 is TGTGCCAGCAGCTTGGAAACAGGGGGCCGGGTTGAAGCTTTCTTT. Residues: CASSLETGGRVEAFF. The variable domain in full, completed from reference TRBV5-4 and TRBJ1-1, reads ETGVTQSPTHLIKTRGQQVTLRCSSQSGHNTVSWYQQALGQGPQFIFQYYREEENGRGNFPPRFSGLQFPNYSSELNVNALELDDSALYLCASSLETGGRVEAFFGQGTRLTVV.